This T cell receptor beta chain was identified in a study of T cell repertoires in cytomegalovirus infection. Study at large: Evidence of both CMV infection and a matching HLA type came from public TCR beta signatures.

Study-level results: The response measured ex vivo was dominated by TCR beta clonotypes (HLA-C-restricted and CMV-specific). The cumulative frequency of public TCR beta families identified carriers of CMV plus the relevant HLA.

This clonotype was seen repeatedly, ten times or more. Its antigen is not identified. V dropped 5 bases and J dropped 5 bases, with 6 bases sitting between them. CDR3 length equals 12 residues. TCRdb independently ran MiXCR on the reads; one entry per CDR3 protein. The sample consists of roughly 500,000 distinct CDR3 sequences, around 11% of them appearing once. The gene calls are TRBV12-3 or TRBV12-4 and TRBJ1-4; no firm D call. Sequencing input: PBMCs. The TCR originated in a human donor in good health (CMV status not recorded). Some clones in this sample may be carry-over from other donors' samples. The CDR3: CASSPANEKLFF. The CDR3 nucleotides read TGTGCCAGCAGTCCGGCCAATGAAAAACTGTTTTTT.